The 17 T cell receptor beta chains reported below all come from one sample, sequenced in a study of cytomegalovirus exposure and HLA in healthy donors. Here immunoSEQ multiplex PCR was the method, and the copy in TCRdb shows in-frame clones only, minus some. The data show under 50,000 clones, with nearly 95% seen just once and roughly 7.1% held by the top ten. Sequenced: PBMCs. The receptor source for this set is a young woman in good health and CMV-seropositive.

CDR3 DNA sequence: TGTGCCAGCAGTCTTGGGACTAGTGGCAAGCCCAGCACAGATACGCAGTATTTT. Its protein product is CASSLGTSGKPSTDTQYF. The rearrangement links TRBV27 to TRBJ2-3; TRBD2 matches 8 bases. J gave up 0 bases and V 5 bases, and 13 bases lay outside the gene matches. Germline lookup yields CDR1 MNHEY and CDR2 SMNVEV (reference sequence). The CDR3 sequence is 18 residues long.

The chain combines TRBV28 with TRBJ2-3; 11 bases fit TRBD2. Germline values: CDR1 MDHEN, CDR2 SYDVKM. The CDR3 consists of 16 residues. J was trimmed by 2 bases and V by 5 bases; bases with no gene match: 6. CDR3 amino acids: CASSHQTSGITDTQYF. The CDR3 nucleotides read TGTGCCAGCAGTCACCAGACTAGCGGGATCACAGATACGCAGTATTTT.

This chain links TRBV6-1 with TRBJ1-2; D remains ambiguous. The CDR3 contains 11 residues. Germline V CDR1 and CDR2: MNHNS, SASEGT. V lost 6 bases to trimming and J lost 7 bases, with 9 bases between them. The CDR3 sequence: CASRGPVGYTF. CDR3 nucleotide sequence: TGTGCCAGCAGGGGCCCTGTTGGCTACACCTTC.

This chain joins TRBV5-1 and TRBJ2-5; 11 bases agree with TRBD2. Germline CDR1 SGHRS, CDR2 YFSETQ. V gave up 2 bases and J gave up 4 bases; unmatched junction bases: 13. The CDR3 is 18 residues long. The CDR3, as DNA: TGCGCCAGCAGCTTCGGGACTAGCGGAAGGAGCGGTCGAGAGACCCAGTACTTC. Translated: CASSFGTSGRSGRETQYF.

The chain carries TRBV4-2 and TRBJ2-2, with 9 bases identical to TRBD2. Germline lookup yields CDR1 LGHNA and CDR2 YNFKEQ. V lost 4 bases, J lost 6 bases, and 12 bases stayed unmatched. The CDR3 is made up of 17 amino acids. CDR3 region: CASSPPRSGSGAGELFF. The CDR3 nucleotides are TGTGCCAGCAGCCCACCCCGTAGCGGGAGCGGAGCCGGGGAGCTGTTTTTT.

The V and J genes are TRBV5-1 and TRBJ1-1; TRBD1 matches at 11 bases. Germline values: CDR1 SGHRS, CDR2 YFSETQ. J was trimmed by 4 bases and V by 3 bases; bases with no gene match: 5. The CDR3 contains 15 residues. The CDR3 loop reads CASSYGTGGRTEAFF. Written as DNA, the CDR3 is TGCGCCAGCAGCTATGGGACAGGGGGTCGCACTGAAGCTTTCTTT. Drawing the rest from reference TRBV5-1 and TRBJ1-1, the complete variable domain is KAGVTQTPRYLIKTRGQQVTLSCSPISGHRSVSWYQQTPGQGLQFLFEYFSETQRNKGNFPGRFSGRQFSNSRSEMNVSTLELGDSALYLCASSYGTGGRTEAFFGQGTRLTVV.

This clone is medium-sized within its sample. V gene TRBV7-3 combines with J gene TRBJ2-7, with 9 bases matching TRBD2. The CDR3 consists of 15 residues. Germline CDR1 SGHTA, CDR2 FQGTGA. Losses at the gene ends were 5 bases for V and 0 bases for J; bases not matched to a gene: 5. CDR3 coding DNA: TGTGCCAGCAGCGTTAGCGGGGGAAGCTCCTACGAGCAGTACTTC. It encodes CASSVSGGSSYEQYF.

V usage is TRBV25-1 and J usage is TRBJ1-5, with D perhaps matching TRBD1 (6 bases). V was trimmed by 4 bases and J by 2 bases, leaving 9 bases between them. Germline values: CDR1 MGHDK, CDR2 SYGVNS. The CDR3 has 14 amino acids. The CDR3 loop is CASSGRGGNQPQHF. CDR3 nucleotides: TGTGCCAGCAGTGGCAGGGGAGGCAATCAGCCCCAGCATTTT.

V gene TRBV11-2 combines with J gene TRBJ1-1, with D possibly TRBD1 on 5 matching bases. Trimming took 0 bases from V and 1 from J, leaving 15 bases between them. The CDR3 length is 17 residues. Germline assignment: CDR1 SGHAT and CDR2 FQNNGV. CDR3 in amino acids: CASSLDRWAGPNTEAFF. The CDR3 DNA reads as TGTGCCAGCAGCTTAGACCGCTGGGCAGGGCCGAACACTGAAGCTTTCTTT.

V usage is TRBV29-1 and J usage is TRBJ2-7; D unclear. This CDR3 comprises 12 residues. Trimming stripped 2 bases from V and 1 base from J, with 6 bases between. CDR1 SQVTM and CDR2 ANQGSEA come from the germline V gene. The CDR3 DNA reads TGCAGCGTTGAAACTCAATCCTACGAGCAGTACTTC. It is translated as CSVETQSYEQYF.

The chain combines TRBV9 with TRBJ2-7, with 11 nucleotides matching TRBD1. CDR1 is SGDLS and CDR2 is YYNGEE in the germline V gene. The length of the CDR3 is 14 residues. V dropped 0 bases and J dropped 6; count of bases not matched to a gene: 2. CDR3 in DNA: TGTGCCAGCAGCGTAGCTGGACAGGGGGCCGAGCAGTACTTC. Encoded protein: CASSVAGQGAEQYF.

CDR3 DNA: TGTGCCAGCTCACCACTATCGGGTAGCACAGATACGCAGTATTTT. It specifies CASSPLSGSTDTQYF. This chain links TRBV18 with TRBJ2-3, with D unresolved. V lost 1 base to trimming and J lost 0 bases, with 8 bases between them. CDR3 length: 15 residues. The germline V gene has CDR1 KGHSH and CDR2 LQKENI.

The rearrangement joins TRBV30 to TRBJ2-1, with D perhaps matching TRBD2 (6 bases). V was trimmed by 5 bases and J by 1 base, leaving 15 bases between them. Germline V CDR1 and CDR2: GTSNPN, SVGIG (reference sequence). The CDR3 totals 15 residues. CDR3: CAWGLEGASYNEQFF. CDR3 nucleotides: TGTGCCTGGGGATTGGAGGGAGCGTCCTACAATGAGCAGTTCTTC.

The CDR3 DNA reads TGCGCCAGTCAGCGACAGGGGGCCGATACGCAGTATTTT. Its protein is CASQRQGADTQYF. V is TRBV10-1 and J is TRBJ2-3, with 10 positions matching TRBD1. CDR3 length: 13 residues. Germline V gene data show CDR1 as WNHNN and CDR2 as SYGVQD (reference sequence). The ends lost 9 bases at V and 6 bases at J; junction bases unmatched: 6.

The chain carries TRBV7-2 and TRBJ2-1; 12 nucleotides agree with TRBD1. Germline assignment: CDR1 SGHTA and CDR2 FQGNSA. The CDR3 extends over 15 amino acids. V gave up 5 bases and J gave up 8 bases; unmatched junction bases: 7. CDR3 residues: CASSAGQGAFDEQFF. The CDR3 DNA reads TGTGCCAGCAGCGCGGGACAGGGGGCGTTCGATGAGCAGTTCTTC. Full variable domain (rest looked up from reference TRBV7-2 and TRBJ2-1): GAGVSQSPSNKVTEKGKDVELRCDPISGHTALYWYRQSLGQGLEFLIYFQGNSAPDKSGLPSDRFSAERTGGSVSTLTIQRTQQEDSAVYLCASSAGQGAFDEQFFGPGTRLTVL.

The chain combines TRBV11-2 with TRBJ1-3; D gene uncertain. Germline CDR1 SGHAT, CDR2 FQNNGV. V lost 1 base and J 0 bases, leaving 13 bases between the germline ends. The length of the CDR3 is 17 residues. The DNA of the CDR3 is TGTGCCAGCAGCTTAGCCCCATGGGAGAGCTCTGGAAACACCATATATTTT. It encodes CASSLAPWESSGNTIYF.

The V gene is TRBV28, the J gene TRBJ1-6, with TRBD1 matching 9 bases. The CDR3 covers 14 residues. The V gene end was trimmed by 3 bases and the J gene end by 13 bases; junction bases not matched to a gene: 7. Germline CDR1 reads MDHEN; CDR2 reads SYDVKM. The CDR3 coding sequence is TGTGCCAGCAGTTTCGTCGGACAGGGGCGGCCCCTCCACTTT. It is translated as CASSFVGQGRPLHF.